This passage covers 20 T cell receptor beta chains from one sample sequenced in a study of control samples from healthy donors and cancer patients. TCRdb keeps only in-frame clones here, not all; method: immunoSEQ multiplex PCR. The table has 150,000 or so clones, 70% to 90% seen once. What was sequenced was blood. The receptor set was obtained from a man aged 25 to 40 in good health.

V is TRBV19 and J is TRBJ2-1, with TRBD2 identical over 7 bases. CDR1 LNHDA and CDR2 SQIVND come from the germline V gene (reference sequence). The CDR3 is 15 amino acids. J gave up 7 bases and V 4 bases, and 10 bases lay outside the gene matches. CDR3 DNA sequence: TGTGCCAGTAGTAGATTAGGACTAGTGAAAAATGAGCAGTTCTTC. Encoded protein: CASSRLGLVKNEQFF.

The CDR3 coding sequence is TGTGCCAGCAGCTTGGAGACAGCCTACGAGCAGTACTTC. It translates to CASSLETAYEQYF. This chain joins TRBV5-4 and TRBJ2-7, with D perhaps matching TRBD1 (5 bases). Between the trimmed V and J ends, which lost 0 bases and 2 bases, there was a span of 6 bases. CDR3 size: 13 residues. Germline loops: CDR1 SGHNT, CDR2 YYREEE (reference sequence).

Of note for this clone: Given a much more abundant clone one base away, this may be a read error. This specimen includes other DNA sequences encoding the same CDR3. Here the CDR3 reads CASSIRTYGYTF. CDR3 nucleotide sequence: TGTGCCAGTAGTATCCGTACCTATGGCTACACCTTC. This chain uses TRBV19 with TRBJ1-2; D remains ambiguous. With 3 bases removed from V and 4 bases from J, the gap between germline ends came to 6 bases. The CDR3 runs to 12 residues. Germline V lookup: CDR1 LNHDA, CDR2 SQIVND (reference sequence).

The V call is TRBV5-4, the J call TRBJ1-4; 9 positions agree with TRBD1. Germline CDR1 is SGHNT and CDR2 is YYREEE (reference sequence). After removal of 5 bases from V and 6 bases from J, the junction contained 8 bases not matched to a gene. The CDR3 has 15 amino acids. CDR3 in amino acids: CASSLGGDRDEKLFF. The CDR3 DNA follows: TGTGCCAGCAGTCTAGGGGGGGACAGGGATGAAAAACTGTTTTTT.

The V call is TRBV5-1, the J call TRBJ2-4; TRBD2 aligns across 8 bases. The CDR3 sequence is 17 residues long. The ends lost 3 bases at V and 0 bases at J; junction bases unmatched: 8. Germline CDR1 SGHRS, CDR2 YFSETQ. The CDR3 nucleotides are TGCGCCAGCAGCTCTGGTGGGCTAGCGGGAGCCAAAAACATTCAGTACTTC. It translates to CASSSGGLAGAKNIQYF.

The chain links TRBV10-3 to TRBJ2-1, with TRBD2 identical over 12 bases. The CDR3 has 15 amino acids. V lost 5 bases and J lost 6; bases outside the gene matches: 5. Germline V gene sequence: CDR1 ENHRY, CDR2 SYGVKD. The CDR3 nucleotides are TGTGCCATCAGTTTACTAGCGGGGGGCTCCAATGAGCAGTTCTTC. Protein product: CAISLLAGGSNEQFF.

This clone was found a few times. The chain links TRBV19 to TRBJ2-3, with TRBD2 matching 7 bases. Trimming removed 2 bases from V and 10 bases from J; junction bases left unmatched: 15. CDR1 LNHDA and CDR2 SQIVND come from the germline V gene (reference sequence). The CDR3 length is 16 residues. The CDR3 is CASSIYASAGGLAQYF. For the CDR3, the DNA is TGTGCCAGTAGTATATACGCCTCCGCCGGGGGGTTGGCGCAGTATTTT.

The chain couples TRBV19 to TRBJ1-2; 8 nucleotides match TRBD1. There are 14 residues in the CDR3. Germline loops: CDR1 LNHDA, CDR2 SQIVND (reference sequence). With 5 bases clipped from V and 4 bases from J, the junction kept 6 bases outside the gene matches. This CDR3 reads CASSAGQGFYGYTF. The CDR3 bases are TGTGCCAGTAGTGCCGGACAGGGATTCTATGGCTACACCTTC.

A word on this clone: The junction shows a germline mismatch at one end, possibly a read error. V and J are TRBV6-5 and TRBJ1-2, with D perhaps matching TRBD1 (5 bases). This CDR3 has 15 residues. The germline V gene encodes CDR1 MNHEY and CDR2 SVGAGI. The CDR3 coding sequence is TGTGCCACCAGTCGAGGTGGGGCCACGGGCTATGGCTACACCTTC. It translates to CATSRGGATGYGYTF.

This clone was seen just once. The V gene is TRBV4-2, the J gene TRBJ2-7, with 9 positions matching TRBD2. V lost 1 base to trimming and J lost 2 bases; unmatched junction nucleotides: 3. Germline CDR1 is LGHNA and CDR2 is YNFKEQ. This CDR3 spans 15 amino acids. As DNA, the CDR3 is TGTGCCAGCAGCCAAGGCGGGAGGGCCCCCTACGAGCAGTACTTC. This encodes CASSQGGRAPYEQYF.

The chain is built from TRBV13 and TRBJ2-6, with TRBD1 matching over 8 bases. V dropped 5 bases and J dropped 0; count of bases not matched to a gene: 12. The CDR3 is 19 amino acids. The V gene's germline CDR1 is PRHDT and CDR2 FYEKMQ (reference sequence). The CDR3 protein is CASSPRTGPLFSGANVLTF. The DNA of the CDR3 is TGTGCCAGCAGCCCCAGGACAGGGCCCCTCTTCTCTGGGGCCAACGTCCTGACTTTC. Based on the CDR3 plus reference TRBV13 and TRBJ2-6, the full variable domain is AAGVIQSPRHLIKEKRETATLKCYPIPRHDTVYWYQQGPGQDPQFLISFYEKMQSDKGSIPDRFSAQQFSDYHSELNMSSLELGDSALYFCASSPRTGPLFSGANVLTFGAGSRLTVL.

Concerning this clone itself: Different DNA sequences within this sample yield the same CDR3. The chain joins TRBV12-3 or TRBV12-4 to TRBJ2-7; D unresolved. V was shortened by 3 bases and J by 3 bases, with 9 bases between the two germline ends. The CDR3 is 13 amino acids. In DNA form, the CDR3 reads TGTGCCAGCAGTTTTGGGCAGGACTACGAGCAGTACTTC. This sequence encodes CASSFGQDYEQYF.

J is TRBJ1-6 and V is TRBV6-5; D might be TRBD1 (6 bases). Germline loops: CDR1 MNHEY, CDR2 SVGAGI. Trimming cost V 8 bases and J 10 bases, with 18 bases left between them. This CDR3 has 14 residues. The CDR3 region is CASFDRPRGSPLHF. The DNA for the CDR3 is TGTGCCAGCTTTGACAGGCCGCGGGGGTCACCCCTCCACTTT.

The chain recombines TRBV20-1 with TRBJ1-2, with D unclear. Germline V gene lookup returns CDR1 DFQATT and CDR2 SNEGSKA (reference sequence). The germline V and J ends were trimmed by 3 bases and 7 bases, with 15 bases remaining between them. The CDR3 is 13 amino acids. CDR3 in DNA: TGCAGTGCTAGTGACTTAGGTGGTCGTGGCTACACCTTC. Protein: CSASDLGGRGYTF.

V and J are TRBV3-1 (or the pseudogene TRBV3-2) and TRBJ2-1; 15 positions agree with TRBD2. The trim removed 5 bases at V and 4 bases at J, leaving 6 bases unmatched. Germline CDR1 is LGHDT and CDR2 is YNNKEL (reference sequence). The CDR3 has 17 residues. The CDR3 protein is CASSTWGLAGGYNEQFF. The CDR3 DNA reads TGTGCCAGCAGCACCTGGGGACTAGCGGGGGGTTACAATGAGCAGTTCTTC.

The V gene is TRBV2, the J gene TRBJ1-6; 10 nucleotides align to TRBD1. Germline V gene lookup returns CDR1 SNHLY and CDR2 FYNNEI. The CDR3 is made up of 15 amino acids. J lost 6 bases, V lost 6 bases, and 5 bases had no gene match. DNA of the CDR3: TGTGCCAGCAGCGGGGACAGGGGACCTAATTCACCCCTCCACTTT. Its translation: CASSGDRGPNSPLHF. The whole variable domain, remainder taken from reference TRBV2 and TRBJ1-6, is EPEVTQTPSHQVTQMGQEVILRCVPISNHLYFYWYRQILGQKVEFLVSFYNNEISEKSEIFDDQFSVERPDGSNFTLKIRSTKLEDSAMYFCASSGDRGPNSPLHFGNGTRLTVT.

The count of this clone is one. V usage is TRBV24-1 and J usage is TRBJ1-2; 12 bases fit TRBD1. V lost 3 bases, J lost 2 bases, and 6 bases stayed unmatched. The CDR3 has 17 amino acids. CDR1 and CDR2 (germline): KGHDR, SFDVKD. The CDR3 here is CATSDPRDRGPNYGYTF. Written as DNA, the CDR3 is TGTGCCACCAGTGATCCCCGGGACAGGGGGCCCAACTATGGCTACACCTTC.

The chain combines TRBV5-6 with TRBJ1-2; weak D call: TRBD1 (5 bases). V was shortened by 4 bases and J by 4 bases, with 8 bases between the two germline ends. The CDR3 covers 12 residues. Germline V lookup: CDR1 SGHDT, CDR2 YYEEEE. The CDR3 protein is CASSRDLYGYTF. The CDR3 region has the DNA TGTGCCAGCAGCCGGGACCTCTATGGCTACACCTTC. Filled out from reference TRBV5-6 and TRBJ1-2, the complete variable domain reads DAGVTQSPTHLIKTRGQQVTLRCSPKSGHDTVSWYQQALGQGPQFIFQYYEEEERQRGNFPDRFSGHQFPNYSSELNVNALLLGDSALYLCASSRDLYGYTFGSGTRLTVV.

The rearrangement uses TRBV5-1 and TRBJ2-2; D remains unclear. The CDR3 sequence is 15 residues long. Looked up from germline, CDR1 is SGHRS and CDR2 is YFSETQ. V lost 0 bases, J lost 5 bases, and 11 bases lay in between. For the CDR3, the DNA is TGCGCCAGCAGCTTGGCCTCTTTCAATACCGGGGAGCTGTTTTTT. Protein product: CASSLASFNTGELFF.

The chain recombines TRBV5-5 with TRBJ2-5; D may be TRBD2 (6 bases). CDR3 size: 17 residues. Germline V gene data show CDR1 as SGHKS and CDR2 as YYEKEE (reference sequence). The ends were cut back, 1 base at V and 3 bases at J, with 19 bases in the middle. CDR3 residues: CASSLLWMGGWEETQYF. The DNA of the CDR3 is TGTGCCAGCAGCTTGCTGTGGATGGGGGGATGGGAAGAGACCCAGTACTTC. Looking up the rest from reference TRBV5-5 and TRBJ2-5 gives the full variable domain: DAGVTQSPTHLIKTRGQQVTLRCSPISGHKSVSWYQQVLGQGPQFIFQYYEKEERGRGNFPDRFSARQFPNYSSELNVNALLLGDSALYLCASSLLWMGGWEETQYFGPGTRLLVL.